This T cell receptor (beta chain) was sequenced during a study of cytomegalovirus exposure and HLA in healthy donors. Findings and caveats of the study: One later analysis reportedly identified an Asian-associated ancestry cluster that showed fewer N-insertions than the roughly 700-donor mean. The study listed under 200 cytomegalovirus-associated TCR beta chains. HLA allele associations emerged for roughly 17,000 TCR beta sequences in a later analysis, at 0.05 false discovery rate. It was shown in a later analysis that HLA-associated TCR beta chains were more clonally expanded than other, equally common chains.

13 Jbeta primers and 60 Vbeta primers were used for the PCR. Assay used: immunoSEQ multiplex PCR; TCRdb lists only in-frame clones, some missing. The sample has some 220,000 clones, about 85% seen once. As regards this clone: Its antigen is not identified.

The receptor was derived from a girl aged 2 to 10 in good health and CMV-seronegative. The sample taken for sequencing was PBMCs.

The CDR3 spells CASSPPGQGIFTDTQYF. DNA for the CDR3: TGTGCCAGTAGTCCCCCCGGACAGGGGATTTTCACAGATACGCAGTATTTT. The gene calls are TRBV19 and TRBJ2-3; 9 bases agree with TRBD1. The CDR3 length is 17 residues. The ends lost 5 bases at V and 2 bases at J; junction bases unmatched: 11. Germline V gene sequence: CDR1 LNHDA, CDR2 SQIVND (reference sequence).